These 7 T cell receptor beta chains were sequenced from one sample in a study of blood T cell repertoires in COVID-19. The repertoire was sequenced with immunoSEQ multiplex PCR; TCRdb's copy has only in-frame clones and lacks some. The table includes 200,000 to 250,000 clones, 65% to 85% detected once. The sequenced material came from peripheral blood. These receptors all stem from a middle-aged woman with active or convalescent COVID-19.

V and J are TRBV30 and TRBJ1-4; no reliable D call. V dropped 0 bases and J dropped 8 bases, with 10 bases sitting between them. This CDR3 spans 13 amino acids. CDR1 and CDR2 from the germline V gene are GTSNPN and SVGIG (reference sequence). CDR3 coding DNA: TGTGCCTGGAGTGTACTGAACGCGGAAAAACTGTTTTTT. It is translated as CAWSVLNAEKLFF. Supplemented by reference TRBV30 and TRBJ1-4, the full variable domain reads SQTIHQWPATLVQPVGSPLSLECTVEGTSNPNLYWYRQAAGRGLQLLFYSVGIGQISSEVPQNLSASRPQDRQFILSSKKLLLSDSGFYLCAWSVLNAEKLFFGSGTQLSVL.

The rearrangement uses TRBV3-1 (or the pseudogene TRBV3-2) and TRBJ2-2, with D perhaps TRBD1 (6 bases). The CDR3 length is 16 residues. Trimming took 5 bases from V and 5 from J, leaving 18 bases between them. Germline-derived CDR1 and CDR2 are LGHDT and YNNKEL (reference sequence). In DNA form, the CDR3 reads TGTGCCAGCAGCGAATTAACAGGGACCAATACCGGGGAGCTGTTTTTT. Translating it yields CASSELTGTNTGELFF.

This clone turned up a few times. V is TRBV2 and J is TRBJ2-1; 9 bases are a match to TRBD1. In germline, CDR1 is SNHLY, CDR2 FYNNEI. The CDR3 loop spans 13 amino acids. J lost 10 bases, V lost 5 bases, and 6 bases had no gene match. The CDR3 DNA reads TGTGCCAGCAGTCGTTTACAGGGGGCAGAGCAGTTCTTC. Translated: CASSRLQGAEQFF.

CDR3 in amino acids: CASSSPGIYGYTF. CDR3 bases: TGTGCCAGCAGCTCCCCGGGAATCTATGGCTACACCTTC. J is TRBJ1-2 and V is TRBV5-6; D not resolved. Germline lookup yields CDR1 SGHDT and CDR2 YYEEEE. The CDR3 runs to 13 residues. The germline V and J ends were trimmed by 3 bases and 4 bases, with 10 bases remaining between them.

The chain employs TRBV30 and TRBJ1-1; tentatively, D is TRBD1 (5 bases). Germline CDR1 and CDR2: GTSNPN and SVGIG (reference sequence). The CDR3 is 10 residues long. V lost 2 bases, J lost 8 bases, and 6 bases lay in between. CDR3 region: CAWSQGEAFF. The CDR3, as DNA: TGTGCCTGGAGTCAGGGAGAAGCTTTCTTT.

This rearrangement joins TRBV30 to TRBJ1-2; 7 nucleotides match TRBD1. V shed 1 base, J shed 8 bases, and the junction held 7 bases outside the gene matches. Germline CDR1 and CDR2: GTSNPN and SVGIG (reference sequence). This CDR3 is 13 amino acids long. The CDR3 nucleotides are TGTGCCTGGAGTGGGGGACAGACTATGGGCTACACCTTC. This translates into CAWSGGQTMGYTF.

Turning to this clone: Other DNA sequences in the sample encode the same CDR3. The V and J genes are TRBV9 and TRBJ1-2, with 8 bases that match TRBD1. The CDR3 covers 14 residues. Looked up from germline, CDR1 is SGDLS and CDR2 is YYNGEE. Trimming at V came to 0 bases and at J to 5 bases, leaving 3 bases not matched to a gene. The CDR3, as DNA: TGTGCCAGCAGCGTAGGGCAGGGGGCATATGGCTACACCTTC. Protein sequence: CASSVGQGAYGYTF.